This entry is about one T cell receptor beta chain. Sequencing used immunoSEQ multiplex PCR; TCRdb keeps in-frame clones, though not all of them. The repertoire holds 30,000 to 40,000 clones, with around 95% as singletons. The entry originates in a study of circulating and synovial CD4+ cells in juvenile arthritis. The CDR3 has 18 residues. The V and J ends lost 0 bases and 5 bases, in that order; junction bases with no gene match: 9. Germline V gene sequence: CDR1 SGHTA, CDR2 FQGNSA. This sequence was found in a human donor with juvenile idiopathic arthritis. The specimen was CD4+ T cells from blood. V is TRBV7-2 and J is TRBJ2-5; 13 bases align to TRBD2. The CDR3 loop reads CASSLAGLAGPGGETQYF. DNA for the CDR3: TGTGCCAGCAGCTTAGCGGGACTAGCGGGGCCGGGCGGCGAGACCCAGTACTTC.